These 6 T cell receptor beta chains originate from one sample sequenced in a study of memory CD4+ T cells and cytomegalovirus serostatus. Single viable CD3+CD4+CD8-CD45RO+ cells were sorted as the memory CD4+ T cells. TCRdb keeps only in-frame clones here, not all; method: immunoSEQ multiplex PCR. The sample lists about 60,000 clones, approximately 77% occurring once. Sequenced input: memory CD4+ T cells from blood. These TCRs come from an adult in good health and CMV-seronegative. Some clones in this sample may be carry-over from other donors' samples.

The chain carries TRBV11-2 and TRBJ2-3; TRBD2 agrees at 10 bases. The germline gives CDR1 SGHAT, CDR2 FQNNGV. CDR3 length equals 15 residues. V shed 6 bases, J shed 4 bases, and the junction held 7 bases outside the gene matches. CDR3 sequence: CASSQTSGPPDTQYF. CDR3 sequence (DNA): TGTGCCAGCAGTCAGACTAGCGGGCCGCCAGATACGCAGTATTTT. The entire variable domain, with the rest obtained from reference TRBV11-2 and TRBJ2-3, is as follows: EAGVAQSPRYKIIEKRQSVAFWCNPISGHATLYWYQQILGQGPKLLIQFQNNGVVDDSQLPKDRFSAERLKGVDSTLKIQPAKLEDSAVYLCASSQTSGPPDTQYFGPGTRLTVL.

The V call is TRBV27, the J call TRBJ1-3, with TRBD1 matching over 7 bases. V shed 5 bases, J shed 2 bases, and the junction held 9 bases outside the gene matches. Per the germline V gene, CDR1 is MNHEY and CDR2 is SMNVEV (reference sequence). CDR3 length equals 16 residues. The CDR3 region is CASSQEDRSAGNTIYF. The CDR3 region has the DNA TGTGCCAGCAGTCAAGAGGACAGGTCCGCTGGAAACACCATATATTTT.

Details on this clone: Different DNA sequences within this sample yield the same CDR3. The CDR3 loop is CASSLSSGTGELFF. In DNA, the CDR3 is TGTGCCAGCAGCTTATCGTCGGGCACCGGGGAGCTGTTTTTT. The chain uses TRBV7-3 and TRBJ2-2; no clear D gene. V shed 2 bases and J shed 4 bases, with 8 bases lying between them. The length of the CDR3 is 14 residues. Looked up from germline, CDR1 is SGHTA and CDR2 is FQGTGA.

The V and J genes are TRBV19 and TRBJ2-4; 7 positions agree with TRBD1. Trimming at V came to 8 bases and at J to 1 base, leaving 14 bases not matched to a gene. The CDR3 length is 17 residues. The V gene's germline CDR1 is LNHDA and CDR2 SQIVND (reference sequence). In nucleotides, the CDR3 is TGTGCCAGTGGAGACAGGGTAATAACTAGGGCCAAAAACATTCAGTACTTC. Translated: CASGDRVITRAKNIQYF.

The chain links TRBV28 to TRBJ1-2; 7 nucleotides agree with TRBD1. Germline-derived CDR1 and CDR2 are MDHEN and SYDVKM. J was trimmed by 8 bases and V by 5 bases; bases with no gene match: 20. The CDR3 extends over 17 amino acids. CDR3 sequence reads: CASSPWTGGRLLRGYTF. The CDR3 coding sequence is TGTGCCAGCAGTCCGTGGACAGGAGGGAGACTATTGAGAGGCTACACCTTC.

V is TRBV6-1 and J is TRBJ1-1; D possibly corresponds to TRBD1 (6 bases). Deletions cut 5 bases from V and 10 bases from J, with 11 bases between. Germline V CDR1 and CDR2: MNHNS, SASEGT. The CDR3 runs to 11 residues. Here the CDR3 DNA reads TGTGCCAGCAGTACAGGGATCGTAGCTTTCTTT. Its translation: CASSTGIVAFF.